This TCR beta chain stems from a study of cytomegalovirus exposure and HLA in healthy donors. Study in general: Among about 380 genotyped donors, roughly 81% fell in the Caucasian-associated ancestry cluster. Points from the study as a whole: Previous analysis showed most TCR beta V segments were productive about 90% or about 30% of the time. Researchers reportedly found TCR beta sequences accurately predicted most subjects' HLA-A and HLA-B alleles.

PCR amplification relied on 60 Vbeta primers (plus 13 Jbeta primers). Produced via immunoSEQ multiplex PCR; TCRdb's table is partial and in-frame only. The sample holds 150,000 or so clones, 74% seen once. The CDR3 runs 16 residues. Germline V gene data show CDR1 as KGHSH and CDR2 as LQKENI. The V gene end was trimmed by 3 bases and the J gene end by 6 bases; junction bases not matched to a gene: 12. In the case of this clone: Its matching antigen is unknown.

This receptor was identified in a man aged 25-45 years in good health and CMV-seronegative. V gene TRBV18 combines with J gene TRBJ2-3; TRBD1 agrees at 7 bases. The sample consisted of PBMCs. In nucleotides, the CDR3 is TGTGCCAGCTCACCTGTAAGGGGGCCTGGTGGGGATACGCAGTATTTT. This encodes CASSPVRGPGGDTQYF.